This T cell receptor beta chain originates from a study of beta chain features in type 1 diabetes. With regard to this clone: Antigen specificity is unknown.

The entirety of the isolated RNA underwent reverse transcription, so expressed TCRB transcripts were sequenced. Profiling relied on immunoSEQ multiplex PCR, and the TCRdb table lists in-frame clones only, not all of them. The top ten clones hold around 2.6% of a sample with approximately 130,000 clones, roughly a sixth of them seen once. Whole-study results and caveats: PCR might favor shorter templates, but any such skew would affect patients and controls equally. Because the template was cDNA, high-expressing cells might be over-represented. Naive, central memory and Treg TCRB repertoires seemed to resemble each other more closely in patients than they did in healthy donors. Among patients with Type 1 diabetes, TCRB CDR3s were moderately but significantly shorter in every one of the four CD4+ subsets.

The CDR3 consists of 15 residues. CDR1 and CDR2 (germline): MNHNS, SASEGT. The V end was cut by 4 bases, the J end by 2 bases, with 13 bases between. The clonotype comes from a man aged 18 to 29 with type 1 diabetes. The chain links TRBV6-1 to TRBJ2-3; no firm D call. The specimen sequenced was central memory CD4+ T cells from blood. The chain's CDR3 is CASSVGQLFTDTQYF. The CDR3 nucleotides are TGTGCCAGCAGTGTAGGGCAATTATTCACAGATACGCAGTATTTT.